The clone carrying this T cell receptor beta chain was seen a handful of times. Its target is unknown. This record comes from a study of cytomegalovirus exposure and HLA in healthy donors. Study-wide results and limits: The finding came from a later analysis; first-cohort TCR clusters tended to co-occur in the roughly 110 validation repertoires. Accounts indicate the classifier identified cytomegalovirus status with strong specificity and sensitivity. A few CMV-associated chains were confirmed in vitro to be specific for CMV antigens.

The protocol was immunoSEQ multiplex PCR, while the TCRdb copy is restricted to in-frame clones and leaves out a portion. The repertoire holds 110,000 to 150,000 clones, about 95% seen once, with less than 2% in the top ten. This CDR3 region has 15 residues. With 2 bases clipped from V and 2 bases from J, the junction kept 3 bases outside the gene matches. Germline lookup yields CDR1 SGHKS and CDR2 YYEKEE (reference sequence). The sequence was collected from a man between 18 and 35 years old in good health and CMV-seropositive. The chain uses TRBV5-5 and TRBJ1-2, with TRBD1 identical over 10 bases. The sequencing sample was made of PBMCs. The CDR3 DNA follows: TGTGCCAGCAGCTTAACGGGACAGGGGAACTATGGCTACACCTTC. Translating gives CASSLTGQGNYGYTF.